This T cell receptor (beta chain) is from a study of neurological immune-mediated disorders. 5'RACE with 10-nucleotide random UMIs produced the cDNA. TCRdb used MiXCR to reprocess the 5' RACE reads, holding one entry per CDR3 protein. The sample yields roughly 50,000 distinct CDR3 sequences, 9.5% to 15% seen once. There are 14 residues in the CDR3. The germline CDR1 and CDR2 sequences are DFQATT and SNEGSKA (reference sequence). V was cut by 6 bases and J by 4 bases, with 16 bases left in between. Stored at -80 C, 2 million PBMCs were the source of the unsorted libraries. Study findings and constraints: In HTLV-1-associated myelopathy, TCR clonal expansion was greatest, and in multiple sclerosis it was least, below healthy controls.

Remarks on this clonotype: Antigen: not known.

The sequencing sample was made of PBMCs. The receptor was isolated from a woman aged 55-70 years with HTLV-1-associated myelopathy (HAM/TSP). The chain carries TRBV20-1 and TRBJ2-1, with D perhaps matching TRBD1 or TRBD2 (5 bases each). CDR3 amino acids: CSAPPGPHYNEQFF. DNA for the CDR3: TGCAGTGCCCCCCCGGGACCCCATTACAATGAGCAGTTCTTC.